This TCR beta chain appears in the sequencing data of a study of blood T cell repertoires in COVID-19. Study context: Both acute and convalescent COVID-19 samples were obtained from the United States, Italy and Spain. In each case, the material was cDNA or gDNA derived from T cells, B-cell-depleted T cells, or PBMCs.

Per the authors' pipeline: Researchers report that nucleated cell counts were estimated from reference gene primer amplification. This table comes from immunoSEQ multiplex PCR, and its TCRdb copy is limited to in-frame clones, with some not included. V, J and clone size were drawn from that table, and D and trimming were deduced from the DNA. Among roughly 50,000 clones, around 72% were seen once, and the ten largest hold 15%. This CDR3 has 15 amino acids. Per germline, CDR1 LGHNA and CDR2 YNFKEQ. The V segment lost 4 bases and the J segment 4 bases; nucleotides outside the gene matches: 5. The TCR originated in a human donor with active or convalescent COVID-19. The donor label of this sample is uncertain. The chain recombines TRBV4-2 with TRBJ2-2; TRBD1 matches 8 bases. The sample consisted of peripheral blood. DNA for the CDR3: TGTGCCAGCAGCCTTGGGACAGGTCCCACCGGGGAGCTGTTTTTT. Translated, it gives CASSLGTGPTGELFF.